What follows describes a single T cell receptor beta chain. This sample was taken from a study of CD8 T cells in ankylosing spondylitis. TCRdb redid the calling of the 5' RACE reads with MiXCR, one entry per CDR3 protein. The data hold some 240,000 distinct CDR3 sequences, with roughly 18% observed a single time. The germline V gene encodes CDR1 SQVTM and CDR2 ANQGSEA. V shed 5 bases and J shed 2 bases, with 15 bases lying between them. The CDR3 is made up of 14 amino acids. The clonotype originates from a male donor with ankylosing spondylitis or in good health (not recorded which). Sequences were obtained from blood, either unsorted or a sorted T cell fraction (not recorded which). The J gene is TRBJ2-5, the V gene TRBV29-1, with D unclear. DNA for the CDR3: TGCAGCGTTTTTCGGGCGAGAAAGCAAGAGACCCAGTACTTC. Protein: CSVFRARKQETQYF.